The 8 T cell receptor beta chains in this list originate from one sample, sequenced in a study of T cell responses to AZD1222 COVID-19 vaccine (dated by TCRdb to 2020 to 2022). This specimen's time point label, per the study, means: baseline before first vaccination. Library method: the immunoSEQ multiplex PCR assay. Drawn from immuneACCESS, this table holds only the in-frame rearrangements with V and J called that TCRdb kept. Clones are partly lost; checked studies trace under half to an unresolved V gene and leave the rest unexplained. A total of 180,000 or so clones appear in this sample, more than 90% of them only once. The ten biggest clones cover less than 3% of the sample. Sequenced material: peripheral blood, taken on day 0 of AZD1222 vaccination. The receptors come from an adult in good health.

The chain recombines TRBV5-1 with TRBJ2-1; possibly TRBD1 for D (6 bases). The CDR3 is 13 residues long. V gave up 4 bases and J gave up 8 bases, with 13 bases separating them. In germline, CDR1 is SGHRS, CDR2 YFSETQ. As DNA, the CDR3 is TGCGCCAGCAGCCTGGACAGTGAGGATGAGCAGTTCTTC. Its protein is CASSLDSEDEQFF.

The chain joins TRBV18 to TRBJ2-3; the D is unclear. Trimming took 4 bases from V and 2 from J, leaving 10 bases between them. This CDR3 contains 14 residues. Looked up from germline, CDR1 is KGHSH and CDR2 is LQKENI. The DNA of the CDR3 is TGTGCCAGCTCACTGAACAGTAACACAGATACGCAGTATTTT. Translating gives CASSLNSNTDTQYF.

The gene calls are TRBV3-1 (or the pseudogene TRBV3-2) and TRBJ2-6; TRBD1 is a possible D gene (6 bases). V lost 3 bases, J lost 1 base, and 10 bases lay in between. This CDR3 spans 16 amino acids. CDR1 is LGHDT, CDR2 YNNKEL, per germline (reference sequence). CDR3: CASSQATGSGANVLTF. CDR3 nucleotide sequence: TGTGCCAGCAGCCAGGCAACAGGGTCTGGGGCCAACGTCCTGACTTTC.

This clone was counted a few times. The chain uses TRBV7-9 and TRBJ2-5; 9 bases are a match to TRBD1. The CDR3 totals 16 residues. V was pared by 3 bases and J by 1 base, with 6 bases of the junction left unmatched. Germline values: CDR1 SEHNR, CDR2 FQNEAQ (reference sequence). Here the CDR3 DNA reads TGTGCCAGCAGCTTGCCGGGACAGGGAACCCAAGAGACCCAGTACTTC. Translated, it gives CASSLPGQGTQETQYF.

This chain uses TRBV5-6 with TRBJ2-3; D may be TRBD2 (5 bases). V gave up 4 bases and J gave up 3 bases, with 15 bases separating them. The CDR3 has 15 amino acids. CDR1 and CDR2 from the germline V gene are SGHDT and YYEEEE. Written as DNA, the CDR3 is TGTGCCAGCAGCCCCATGAGGGATGGGACAGATACGCAGTATTTT. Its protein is CASSPMRDGTDTQYF.

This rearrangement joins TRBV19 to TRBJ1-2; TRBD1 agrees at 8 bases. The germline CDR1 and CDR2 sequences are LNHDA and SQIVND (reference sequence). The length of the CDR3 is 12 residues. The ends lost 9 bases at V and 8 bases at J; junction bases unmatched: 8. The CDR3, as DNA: TGTGCCAGCGGCCCAGGGGGCCGAGGCTACACCTTC. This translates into CASGPGGRGYTF.

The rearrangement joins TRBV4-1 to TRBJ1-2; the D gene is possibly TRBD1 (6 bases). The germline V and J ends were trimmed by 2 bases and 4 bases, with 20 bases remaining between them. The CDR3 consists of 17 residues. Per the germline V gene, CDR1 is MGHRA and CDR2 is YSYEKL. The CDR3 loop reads CASSQPRDTLPLYGYTF. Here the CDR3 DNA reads TGCGCCAGCAGCCAACCTCGGGACACACTCCCCCTCTATGGCTACACCTTC.

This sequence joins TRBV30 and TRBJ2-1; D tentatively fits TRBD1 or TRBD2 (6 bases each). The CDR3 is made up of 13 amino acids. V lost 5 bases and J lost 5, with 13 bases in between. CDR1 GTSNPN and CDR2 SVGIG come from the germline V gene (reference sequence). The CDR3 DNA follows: TGTGCCTGGCTAGGGGGACTCGACAATGAGCAGTTCTTC. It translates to CAWLGGLDNEQFF.